This TCR beta chain was sequenced during a study of tumor-infiltrating lymphocytes in primary liver carcinoma. Study-level background: The patients included men and women who were aged 30 to 69 years.

The authors made TCR beta cDNA from 450 to 600 ng total RNA with a constant-region primer. For TCR beta, libraries were produced by three nested multiplex PCR rounds using slightly modified ARM-PCR. The first two PCR rounds used TRBV1-TRBV30 forward primers with a C-beta reverse primer, nine to ten cycles each. Using its own MiXCR run on the multiplex PCR reads, TCRdb lists one record per CDR3 protein. The table lists 300,000 to 400,000 distinct CDR3 sequences, 65% of them singletons. Germline V gene lookup returns CDR1 SGHKS and CDR2 YYEKEE (reference sequence). The CDR3 length is 15 residues. RNA isolated from unsorted whole blood supplied the blood RNA, with germline DNA also extracted. Treatment-naive at the time, the patients had chronic HBV infection. An approximately 4-milliliter peripheral blood sample was collected before surgery. With regard to this clonotype: A read error may account for a junction end that differs from germline.

V gene TRBV5-5 combines with J gene TRBJ1-6; D is uncertain. This TCR came from a man in his forties with primary liver carcinoma and hepatitis B virus infection. Sequencing was carried out using peripheral blood. The chain's CDR3 is CASCLELPADSPLHF. The CDR3 DNA sequence: TGTGCCAGCTGCTTGGAGCTCCCAGCGGATTCACCCCTCCACTTT.